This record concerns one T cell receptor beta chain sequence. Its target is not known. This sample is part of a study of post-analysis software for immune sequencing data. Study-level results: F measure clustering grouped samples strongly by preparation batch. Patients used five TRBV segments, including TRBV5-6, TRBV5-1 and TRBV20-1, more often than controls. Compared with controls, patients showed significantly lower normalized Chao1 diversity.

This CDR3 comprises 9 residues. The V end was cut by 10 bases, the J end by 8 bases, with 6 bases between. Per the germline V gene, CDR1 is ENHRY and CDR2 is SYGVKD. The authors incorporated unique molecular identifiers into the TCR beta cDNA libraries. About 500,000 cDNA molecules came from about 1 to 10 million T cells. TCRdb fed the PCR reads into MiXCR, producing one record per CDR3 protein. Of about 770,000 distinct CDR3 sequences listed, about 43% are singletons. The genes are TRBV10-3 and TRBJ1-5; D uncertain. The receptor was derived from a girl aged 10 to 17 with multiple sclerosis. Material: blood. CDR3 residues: CATGEPQHF. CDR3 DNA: TGTGCCACCGGCGAGCCCCAGCATTTT.